This T cell receptor (beta chain) was identified in a study of technical replicates of blood from a handful of donors. As for this clone: Additional DNA sequences in this sample encode the identical CDR3.

Assay used: immunoSEQ multiplex PCR; TCRdb lists only in-frame clones, some missing. The sample holds about 60,000 clones, around 87% seen once. The receptor comes from a human donor in good health. Some clones in this sample may be carry-over from other donors' samples. The sample was PBMCs.

The CDR3 DNA follows: TGTGCCAGCAGCTTAGCTAGCGGGGGGACCTACGAGCAGTACTTC. It is translated as CASSLASGGTYEQYF. The chain has TRBV7-9 and TRBJ2-7; 10 bases fit TRBD2. The CDR3 extends over 15 amino acids. V shed 0 bases, J shed 2 bases, and the junction held 1 base outside the gene matches. Germline CDR1 SEHNR, CDR2 FQNEAQ (reference sequence).